The 26 T cell receptor beta chains in this list originate from one sample, sequenced in a study of cytomegalovirus exposure and HLA in healthy donors. Only in-frame clones appear in the TCRdb table, and some are missing; sequencing was by immunoSEQ multiplex PCR. The table includes roughly 50,000 clones, 89% detected once. Source material: PBMCs. These receptors were collected from a young woman in good health and CMV-seropositive.

V and J are TRBV6-4 and TRBJ1-1, with 10 bases lining up with TRBD1. CDR1 and CDR2 (germline): MRHNA, SNTAGT. Trimming cost V 6 bases and J 3 bases; bases outside gene matches: 7. The CDR3 sequence is 15 residues long. The CDR3 is CASSKHGQGDTEAFF. The CDR3 bases are TGTGCCAGCAGCAAACATGGACAGGGGGACACTGAAGCTTTCTTT.

The chain is built from TRBV10-3 and TRBJ2-7, with D possibly TRBD2 on 7 matching bases. The CDR3 loop spans 17 amino acids. The germline V gene encodes CDR1 ENHRY and CDR2 SYGVKD. The germline V and J ends were trimmed by 4 bases and 4 bases, with 23 bases remaining between them. CDR3 coding DNA: TGTGCCATCAGTGTGGGGGGGCGTCTTCCCAAACCTTACGAGCAGTACTTC. Protein product: CAISVGGRLPKPYEQYF.

This rearrangement joins TRBV28 to TRBJ1-6; 8 bases are a match to TRBD1. V was pared by 6 bases and J by 7 bases, with 5 bases of the junction left unmatched. This CDR3 region has 14 residues. Per the germline V gene, CDR1 is MDHEN and CDR2 is SYDVKM. In DNA, the CDR3 is TGTGCCAGCAGCCCCCGGGACAGGAATTCACCCCTCCACTTT. Encoded protein: CASSPRDRNSPLHF. Complete variable domain (other parts from reference TRBV28 and TRBJ1-6): DVKVTQSSRYLVKRTGEKVFLECVQDMDHENMFWYRQDPGLGLRLIYFSYDVKMKEKGDIPEGYSVSREKKERFSLILESASTNQTSMYLCASSPRDRNSPLHFGNGTRLTVT.

This clone has only a few counts. The chain links TRBV5-6 to TRBJ1-3, with D possibly matching TRBD1 (5 bases). The ends were cut back, 8 bases at V and 2 bases at J, with 11 bases in the middle. CDR3 length: 13 residues. Germline V gene lookup returns CDR1 SGHDT and CDR2 YYEEEE. CDR3 nucleotide sequence: TGTGCCAGTCGGGGGTTCGCTGGAAACACCATATATTTT. Translation gives CASRGFAGNTIYF.

V and J are TRBV19 and TRBJ1-5, with 8 nucleotides matching TRBD1. The CDR3 covers 13 residues. The junction had 3 bases not matched to a gene; V was cut back by 4 bases and J by 7 bases. Germline V gene sequence: CDR1 LNHDA, CDR2 SQIVND (reference sequence). The CDR3 DNA follows: TGTGCCAGTAGTAACAGGGGGGGACAGCCCCAGCATTTT. It encodes CASSNRGGQPQHF. Filled out from reference TRBV19 and TRBJ1-5, the complete variable domain reads DGGITQSPKYLFRKEGQNVTLSCEQNLNHDAMYWYRQDPGQGLRLIYYSQIVNDFQKGDIAEGYSVSREKKESFPLTVTSAQKNPTAFYLCASSNRGGQPQHFGDGTRLSIL.

The chain links TRBV18 to TRBJ1-1; TRBD1 is a possible D gene (6 bases). V shed 1 base and J shed 3 bases, with 6 bases lying between them. In germline, CDR1 is KGHSH, CDR2 LQKENI. The CDR3 extends over 13 amino acids. The DNA for the CDR3 is TGTGCCAGCTCACCACAGGGGGACACTGAAGCTTTCTTT. It translates to CASSPQGDTEAFF.

The rearrangement joins TRBV30 to TRBJ2-7, with D maybe TRBD2 (6 bases). This CDR3 has 15 residues. The V gene lost 6 bases and the J gene lost 6 bases, with 24 bases spanning the gap. Germline CDR1 and CDR2: GTSNPN and SVGIG (reference sequence). The CDR3 region is CACSTGEWVLGEQYF. CDR3 sequence (DNA): TGTGCCTGCTCGACGGGGGAGTGGGTATTGGGCGAGCAGTACTTC.

This CDR3 is CASSVDGGGYTF. The CDR3 region has the DNA TGTGCCAGCAGCGTAGACGGGGGAGGCTACACCTTC. The chain joins TRBV9 to TRBJ1-2, with D perhaps TRBD1 (5 bases). Germline V lookup: CDR1 SGDLS, CDR2 YYNGEE. This CDR3 is 12 amino acids long. Between the trimmed V and J ends, which lost 0 bases and 8 bases, there was a span of 8 bases. The full variable domain, with the rest looked up from reference TRBV9 and TRBJ1-2, is DSGVTQTPKHLITATGQRVTLRCSPRSGDLSVYWYQQSLDQGLQFLIQYYNGEERAKGNILERFSAQQFPDLHSELNLSSLELGDSALYFCASSVDGGGYTFGSGTRLTVV.

The V gene is TRBV5-1, the J gene TRBJ1-4; no clear D gene. The CDR3 is 16 residues long. Germline CDR1 is SGHRS and CDR2 is YFSETQ. V lost 0 bases, J lost 0 bases, and 9 bases lay in between. DNA of the CDR3: TGCGCCAGCAGCTTGGGGGCCGGTACAACTAATGAAAAACTGTTTTTT. This translates into CASSLGAGTTNEKLFF.

This chain connects TRBV4-3 to TRBJ2-5, with 8 bases aligning to TRBD2. This CDR3 has 17 residues. Germline assignment: CDR1 LGHNA and CDR2 YSLEER. V shed 0 bases and J 0 bases; nucleotides not matched to a gene: 6. The CDR3 sequence: CASSQDREGPYQETQYF. The CDR3 bases are TGCGCCAGCAGCCAAGATCGGGAGGGGCCTTACCAAGAGACCCAGTACTTC.

This clone was detected once. This chain links TRBV30 with TRBJ1-2, with D possibly matching TRBD1 (6 bases). The germline V gene has CDR1 GTSNPN and CDR2 SVGIG (reference sequence). The CDR3 runs to 13 residues. Trimming stripped 6 bases from V and 1 base from J, with 12 bases between. The CDR3 region is CACTGKINYGYTF. CDR3 in DNA: TGTGCCTGTACAGGGAAGATTAACTATGGCTACACCTTC.

The chain combines TRBV9 with TRBJ1-2; 8 nucleotides line up with TRBD1. The CDR3 has 17 amino acids. Germline trimming cut 0 bases from V and 1 base from J; bases unmatched to any gene: 8. Per germline, CDR1 SGDLS and CDR2 YYNGEE. The CDR3 DNA reads as TGTGCCAGCAGCGTAGTCGGGACAGGAGACATTAACTATGGCTACACCTTC. It translates to CASSVVGTGDINYGYTF.

This clone appeared a few times. Written as DNA, the CDR3 is TGTGCCAGAAGCCCCGGGACAGGGGGCCCCTCCTACGAGCAGTACTTC. Translating it yields CARSPGTGGPSYEQYF. The chain uses TRBV5-3 and TRBJ2-7, with 12 nucleotides matching TRBD1. TRBV5-3 has ORF status, its function being uncertain. The CDR3 has 16 amino acids. With V trimmed by 4 bases and J by 0 bases, 5 bases remained unmatched.

The chain recombines TRBV11-1 with TRBJ1-1; no clear D gene. CDR3 length: 15 residues. V was pared by 0 bases and J by 6 bases, with 14 bases between. Germline V CDR1 and CDR2: SGHAT, FQDESV (reference sequence). The CDR3 DNA sequence: TGTGCCAGCAGCTTAGCGGAAAGAGCGGGTGCTGAAGCTTTCTTT. Protein sequence: CASSLAERAGAEAFF.

The chain combines TRBV27 with TRBJ2-2; 7 bases line up with TRBD1. The CDR3 extends over 16 amino acids. The V segment lost 3 bases and the J segment 2 bases; nucleotides outside the gene matches: 6. The germline CDR1 and CDR2 sequences are MNHEY and SMNVEV (reference sequence). This chain's CDR3 is CASSFRRTGNTGELFF. The CDR3 DNA reads as TGTGCCAGCAGTTTCCGGAGGACAGGCAACACCGGGGAGCTGTTTTTT.

This clone was seen a handful of times. The chain joins TRBV10-2 to TRBJ1-1; 9 positions match TRBD1. V lost 2 bases to trimming and J lost 7 bases; unmatched junction nucleotides: 2. Germline V gene lookup returns CDR1 WSHSY and CDR2 SAAADI. CDR3 length equals 13 residues. The CDR3 DNA follows: TGCGCCAGCAGTGAGACAGGGGGCCTTGAAGCTTTCTTT. Translated, it gives CASSETGGLEAFF.

J is TRBJ2-3 and V is TRBV11-2, with 8 bases that match TRBD2. There are 15 residues in the CDR3. The germline V gene has CDR1 SGHAT and CDR2 FQNNGV. V dropped 7 bases and J dropped 6; count of bases not matched to a gene: 12. CDR3 sequence (DNA): TGTGCCAGCACGCCTAACACGGGGGGGCGGGATACGCAGTATTTT. It specifies CASTPNTGGRDTQYF. Drawing the rest from reference TRBV11-2 and TRBJ2-3, the complete variable domain is EAGVAQSPRYKIIEKRQSVAFWCNPISGHATLYWYQQILGQGPKLLIQFQNNGVVDDSQLPKDRFSAERLKGVDSTLKIQPAKLEDSAVYLCASTPNTGGRDTQYFGPGTRLTVL.

This chain connects TRBV19 to TRBJ1-1; the D gene is possibly TRBD1 (6 bases). CDR1 is LNHDA and CDR2 is SQIVND in the germline V gene (reference sequence). The CDR3 extends over 14 amino acids. V was shortened by 4 bases and J by 1 base, with 10 bases between the two germline ends. The CDR3 loop reads CASSTQGTNTEAFF. The CDR3, as DNA: TGTGCCAGTAGTACACAGGGAACGAACACTGAAGCTTTCTTT.

The chain carries TRBV10-3 and TRBJ1-2, with D unresolved. Looked up from germline, CDR1 is ENHRY and CDR2 is SYGVKD. V was shortened by 0 bases and J by 8 bases, with 10 bases between the two germline ends. This CDR3 region has 13 residues. The CDR3 nucleotides read TGTGCCATCAGTGAGTCGAGGTCGAACGGCTACACCTTC. It codes for CAISESRSNGYTF.

The rearrangement uses TRBV7-2 and TRBJ1-6, with 8 bases lining up with TRBD1. The CDR3 is 15 residues long. J was trimmed by 10 bases and V by 5 bases; bases with no gene match: 10. Germline V gives CDR1 SGHTA, CDR2 FQGNSA. CDR3 amino acids: CASSERTGIGSPLHF. Written as DNA, the CDR3 is TGTGCCAGCAGCGAGCGGACAGGGATCGGGTCACCCCTCCACTTT.

The genes are TRBV27 and TRBJ2-3, with TRBD2 matching over 12 bases. From germline, CDR1 is MNHEY and CDR2 SMNVEV (reference sequence). V lost 5 bases, J lost 4 bases, and 7 bases stayed unmatched. This CDR3 is built from 16 residues. As DNA, the CDR3 is TGTGCCAGCAGTCCGACTAGCGGGGGTGGCCCAGATACGCAGTATTTT. It is translated as CASSPTSGGGPDTQYF.

This chain uses TRBV7-9 with TRBJ2-3, with D possibly matching TRBD2 (6 bases). V lost 4 bases and J lost 2, with 19 bases in between. The CDR3 sequence is 17 residues long. CDR1 and CDR2 from the germline V gene are SEHNR and FQNEAQ (reference sequence). This chain's CDR3 is CASSSLEGWGDTDTQYF. Written as DNA, the CDR3 is TGTGCCAGCAGCTCCTTAGAGGGGTGGGGGGACACAGATACGCAGTATTTT.

The rearrangement links TRBV5-4 to TRBJ1-4; D not resolved. Trimming pared 3 bases from V and 7 bases from J, leaving 16 bases between. There are 15 residues in the CDR3. CDR1 and CDR2 from the germline V gene are SGHNT and YYREEE (reference sequence). CDR3 sequence (DNA): TGTGCCAGCAGCTCCCGGAGGGAGGCGGGTGAAAAACTGTTTTTT. It is translated as CASSSRREAGEKLFF.

As for this clone: Sequence at one end of the junction differs from germline and may be a read error. This chain links TRBV7-7 with TRBJ2-7; TRBD1 aligns across 10 bases. The length of the CDR3 is 15 residues. Germline values: CDR1 SSHAT, CDR2 FNYEAQ (reference sequence). CDR3 region: CASSPGQGLFYEQYF. In DNA form, the CDR3 reads TGTGCTAGCAGCCCGGGACAGGGGCTTTTTTACGAGCAGTACTTC.

The CDR3 protein is CATSGLSGEQYF. The DNA of the CDR3 is TGCGCCACCTCCGGACTATCCGGGGAGCAGTACTTC. This chain connects TRBV5-1 to TRBJ2-7; perhaps TRBD2 as D (6 bases). V shed 9 bases and J shed 7 bases, with 17 bases lying between them. The CDR3 contains 12 residues. Germline V gene lookup returns CDR1 SGHRS and CDR2 YFSETQ.

This clone appeared once. The rearrangement links TRBV23-1 to TRBJ1-2, with TRBD1 matching 8 bases. TRBV23-1 is labeled an ORF, and its function is uncertain. V shed 7 bases, J shed 7 bases, and the junction held 8 bases outside the gene matches. The CDR3 runs to 13 residues. CDR3 nucleotide sequence: TGCGCCAGCACGCCGACAGGGGTCTTTGGCTACACCTTC. Residues: CASTPTGVFGYTF.